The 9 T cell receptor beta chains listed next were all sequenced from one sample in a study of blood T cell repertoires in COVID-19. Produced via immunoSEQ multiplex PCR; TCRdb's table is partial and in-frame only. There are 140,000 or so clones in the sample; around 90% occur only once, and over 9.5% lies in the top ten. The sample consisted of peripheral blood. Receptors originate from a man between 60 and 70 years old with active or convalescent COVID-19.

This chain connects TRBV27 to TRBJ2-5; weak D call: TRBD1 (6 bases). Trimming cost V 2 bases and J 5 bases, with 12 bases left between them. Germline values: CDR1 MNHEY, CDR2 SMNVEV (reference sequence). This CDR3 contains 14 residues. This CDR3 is CASSLGQYPETQYF. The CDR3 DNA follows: TGTGCCAGCAGTTTAGGACAGTACCCGGAGACCCAGTACTTC.

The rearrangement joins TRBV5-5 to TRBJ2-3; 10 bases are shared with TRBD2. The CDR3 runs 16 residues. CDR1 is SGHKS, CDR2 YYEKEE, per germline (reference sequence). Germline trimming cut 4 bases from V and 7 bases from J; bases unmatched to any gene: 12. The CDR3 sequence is CASSPRPSGSSYTQYF. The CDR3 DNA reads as TGTGCCAGCAGCCCGCGGCCTAGCGGGAGTTCTTATACGCAGTATTTT.

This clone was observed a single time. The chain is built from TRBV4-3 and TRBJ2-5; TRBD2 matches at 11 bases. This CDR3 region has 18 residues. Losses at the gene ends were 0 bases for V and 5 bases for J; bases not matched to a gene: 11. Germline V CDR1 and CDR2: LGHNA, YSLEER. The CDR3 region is CASSQDYGLAGPGETQYF. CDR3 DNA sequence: TGCGCCAGCAGCCAAGATTATGGACTAGCGGGCCCAGGGGAGACCCAGTACTTC.

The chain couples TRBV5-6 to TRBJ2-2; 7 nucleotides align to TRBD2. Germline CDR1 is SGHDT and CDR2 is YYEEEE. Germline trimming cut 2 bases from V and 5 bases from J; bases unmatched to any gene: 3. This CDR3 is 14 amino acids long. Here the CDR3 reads CASSFKGGTGELFF. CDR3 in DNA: TGTGCCAGCAGCTTCAAGGGAGGGACCGGGGAGCTGTTTTTT.

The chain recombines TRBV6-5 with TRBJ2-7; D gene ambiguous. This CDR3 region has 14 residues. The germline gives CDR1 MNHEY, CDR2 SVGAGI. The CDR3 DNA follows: TGTGCAGTGGGTCGGCGGCCCCTCCTGGACGAGCAGTACTTC. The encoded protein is CAVGRRPLLDEQYF.

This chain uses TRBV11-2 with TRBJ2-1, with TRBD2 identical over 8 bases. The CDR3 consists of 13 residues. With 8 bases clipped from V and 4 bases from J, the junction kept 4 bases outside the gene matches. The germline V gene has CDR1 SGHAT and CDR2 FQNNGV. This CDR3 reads CASWTSRYNEQFF. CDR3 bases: TGTGCCAGCTGGACTAGCAGATACAATGAGCAGTTCTTC.

The chain's CDR3 is CASSPGERTEAFF. The CDR3 nucleotides are TGTGCCAGCAGCCCCGGGGAACGAACTGAAGCTTTCTTT. The chain links TRBV9 to TRBJ1-1; D is undetermined. In germline, CDR1 is SGDLS, CDR2 YYNGEE. The CDR3 has 13 amino acids. V was shortened by 4 bases and J by 5 bases, with 12 bases between the two germline ends.

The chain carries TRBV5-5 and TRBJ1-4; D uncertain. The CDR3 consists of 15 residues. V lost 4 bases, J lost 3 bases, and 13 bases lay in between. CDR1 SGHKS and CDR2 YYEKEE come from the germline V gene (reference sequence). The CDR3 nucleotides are TGTGCCAGCAGCCCGATAGCCGTCTCTAATGAAAAACTGTTTTTT. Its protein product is CASSPIAVSNEKLFF.

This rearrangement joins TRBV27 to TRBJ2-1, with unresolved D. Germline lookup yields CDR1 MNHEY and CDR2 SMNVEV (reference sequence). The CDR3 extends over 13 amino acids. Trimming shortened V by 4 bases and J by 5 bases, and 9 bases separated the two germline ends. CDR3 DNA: TGTGCCAGCAGTTCATGGCCTGACAATGAGCAGTTCTTC. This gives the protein CASSSWPDNEQFF.